A selection of T cell receptor beta chains follows, all from one sample in a study of blood T cell repertoires in COVID-19. The data were produced by immunoSEQ multiplex PCR, yet TCRdb's version contains in-frame clones alone and is incomplete. Of 160,000 or so clones detected, 81% appear once; the ten largest clones hold around 5.3%. Sequencing input: PBMCs or T cells enriched from blood (not recorded which). The receptors were gathered from a woman aged 40 to 50 with acute COVID-19. Both conserved end residues are part of each CDR3. D genes are given only for firm matches. Expanded clones are given a class, and other clones once, few, many or no size at all.

J gene | V gene | D gene | clone size | CDR3 protein | CDR3 DNA
TRBJ1-4 | TRBV25-1 | TRBD1 | . | CASSPRGQGYEKLFF | TGTGCCAGCAGTCCCCGAGGACAGGGGTATGAAAAACTGTTTTTT
TRBJ1-2 | TRBV12-3/TRBV12-4 | . | . | CASRLQGSYGYTF | TGTGCCAGCCGTCTGCAGGGGTCCTATGGCTACACCTTC
TRBJ2-3 | TRBV30 | TRBD2 | . | CAWRDLGLAGGPDTQYF | TGTGCCTGGAGGGACTTGGGACTAGCGGGAGGTCCGGATACGCAGTATTTT
TRBJ2-1 | TRBV11-3 | TRBD2 | once | CASSPGTSGSWNEQFF | TGTGCCAGCAGCCCGGGGACTAGCGGGAGTTGGAATGAGCAGTTCTTC
TRBJ2-1 | TRBV20-1 | . | . | CSASSREQFF | TGCAGTGCTAGTAGTAGAGAGCAGTTCTTC
TRBJ2-3 | TRBV6-2/TRBV6-3 | TRBD1 | . | CASSYWGQPRDTQYF | TGTGCCAGCAGTTACTGGGGACAGCCTCGTGATACGCAGTATTTT
TRBJ2-2 | TRBV7-6 | . | . | CASSLGAGELFF | TGTGCCAGCAGCTTAGGAGCCGGGGAGCTGTTTTTT
TRBJ2-3 | TRBV5-6 | TRBD1 | few | CASSLLGDRGRDTQYF | TGTGCCAGCAGCTTGTTAGGGGACAGGGGCCGAGATACGCAGTATTTT
TRBJ2-1 | TRBV14 | . | . | CASSQVGPGRTNEQFF | TGTGCCAGCAGCCAAGTGGGGCCGGGCCGAACTAATGAGCAGTTCTTC
TRBJ2-3 | TRBV5-1 | TRBD2 | . | CASSLLSGNTDTQYF | TGCGCCAGCAGCTTACTTAGCGGGAACACAGATACGCAGTATTTT
TRBJ1-1 | TRBV4-1 | TRBD1 | . | CASSGQGGVTEAFF | TGCGCCAGCAGCGGACAGGGAGGGGTCACTGAAGCTTTCTTT
TRBJ2-1 | TRBV28 | TRBD2 | . | CASSPTSGRAREGEQFF | TGTGCCAGCAGTCCAACTAGCGGGAGGGCACGTGAGGGTGAGCAGTTCTTC
TRBJ2-2 | TRBV5-1 | TRBD2 | . | CASSLAGKQTGELFF | TGCGCCAGCAGCCTAGCGGGAAAACAAACCGGGGAGCTGTTTTTT
TRBJ2-2 | TRBV12-3/TRBV12-4 | . | . | CASRLVNTGELFF | TGTGCCAGCAGACTAGTTAACACCGGGGAGCTGTTTTTT
TRBJ2-1 | TRBV24-1 | TRBD2 | . | CATSDGRPSGYNEQFF | TGTGCCACCAGTGACGGGCGGCCTAGCGGTTACAATGAGCAGTTCTTC
TRBJ2-1 | TRBV4-1 | . | . | CASSQVLGGEQFF | TGCGCCAGCAGCCAAGTGCTGGGGGGTGAGCAGTTCTTC
TRBJ2-3 | TRBV6-5 | . | . | CASSPGSWLDTQYF | TGTGCCAGCAGTCCAGGGTCATGGTTAGATACGCAGTATTTT
TRBJ2-3 | TRBV7-2 | TRBD2 | . | CASSLDAGGSTDTQYF | TGTGCCAGCAGCTTAGATGCGGGAGGGAGCACAGATACGCAGTATTTT
TRBJ2-5 | TRBV5-8 | TRBD1 | . | CASSLEDGTEETQYF | TGTGCCAGCAGCTTGGAAGATGGGACAGAAGAGACCCAGTACTTC
TRBJ2-3 | TRBV5-5 | TRBD2 | once | CASSLGLAGSDTQYF | TGTGCCAGCAGCTTGGGACTAGCGGGTTCAGATACGCAGTATTTT
TRBJ2-1 | TRBV5-1 | TRBD2 | . | CASSLGSGIPHEQFF | TGCGCCAGCAGCTTAGGGAGCGGGATCCCCCATGAGCAGTTCTTC
TRBJ2-1 | TRBV19 | . | once | CASRDLYEQFF | TGTGCCAGCCGCGACTTGTATGAGCAGTTCTTC
TRBJ1-2 | TRBV3-1/TRBV3-2 | TRBD1 | . | CASSQTGQGVGGYTF | TGTGCCAGCAGCCAAACCGGACAGGGCGTAGGTGGCTACACCTTC
TRBJ1-3 | TRBV19 | . | . | CASSILRDNGNTIYF | TGTGCCAGTAGTATCCTCCGGGACAATGGAAACACCATATATTTT
TRBJ2-5 | TRBV7-8 | . | . | CASSPGWGRTNLGEETQYF | TGTGCCAGCAGCCCGGGGTGGGGGAGGACGAACCTCGGAGAAGAGACCCAGTACTTC
TRBJ1-1 | TRBV29-1 | . | . | CSVEGRTGGTEAFF | TGCAGCGTTGAAGGTCGGACGGGGGGCACTGAAGCTTTCTTT
TRBJ2-1 | TRBV29-1 | TRBD2 | . | CSGETSGSNEQFF | TGCAGCGGGGAGACTAGCGGCAGCAATGAGCAGTTCTTC
TRBJ2-7 | TRBV14 | . | . | CASSLTYRAYEQYF | TGTGCCAGCAGCCTAACTTATCGAGCCTACGAGCAGTACTTC
TRBJ2-2 | TRBV10-3 | . | . | CAISERDTGELFF | TGTGCCATCAGTGAGCGGGACACCGGGGAGCTGTTTTTT
TRBJ2-1 | TRBV5-1 | . | . | CASSLSGTSNEQFF | TGCGCCAGCAGCTTATCCGGGACTTCAAATGAGCAGTTCTTC
TRBJ1-2 | TRBV14 | TRBD1 | . | CASSQLDRGSYGYTF | TGTGCCAGCAGCCAGTTGGACAGGGGGTCCTATGGCTACACCTTC
TRBJ2-7 | TRBV7-3 | TRBD1 | . | CASSLGTEYEQYF | TGTGCCAGCAGCTTAGGGACAGAGTACGAGCAGTACTTC
TRBJ1-1 | TRBV25-1 | TRBD1 | . | CASSGPGQGAGAFF | TGTGCCAGCAGTGGCCCGGGACAGGGGGCCGGGGCTTTCTTT
TRBJ2-7 | TRBV27 | . | . | CASSPLKTGLRYEQYF | TGTGCCAGCAGTCCTCTGAAGACGGGACTTCGCTACGAGCAGTACTTC
TRBJ2-5 | TRBV9 | . | . | CASSVQARAGRETQYF | TGTGCCAGCAGCGTCCAAGCCAGGGCCGGACGGGAGACCCAGTACTTC
TRBJ1-1 | TRBV9 | TRBD1 | . | CASSGATGRNTEAFF | TGTGCCAGCAGCGGAGCGACAGGGAGGAACACTGAAGCTTTCTTT
TRBJ1-5 | TRBV7-2 | TRBD1 | . | CASSLAVGQGSQPQHF | TGTGCCAGCAGCTTAGCGGTTGGACAGGGGTCCCAGCCCCAGCATTTT
TRBJ2-1 | TRBV25-1 | TRBD2 | few | CASSGSSGNAYNEQFF | TGTGCCAGCAGTGGGTCTAGCGGGAACGCCTACAATGAGCAGTTCTTC
TRBJ2-7 | TRBV6-5 | TRBD2 | . | CASSYSGLAAYEQYF | TGTGCCAGCAGTTACTCGGGACTAGCGGCCTACGAGCAGTACTTC
TRBJ2-1 | TRBV20-1 | . | few | CSAPNRNEQFF | TGCAGTGCCCCGAATCGGAATGAGCAGTTCTTC